Described below is a single T cell receptor beta chain sequence and its context. This sample is part of a study of OX40 agonist ivuxolimab in advanced cancers. Profiled with immunoSEQ multiplex PCR; TCRdb holds only in-frame clones, not every one. The table lists roughly 65,000 clones, around 90% of them singletons. The V gene's germline CDR1 is MNHEY and CDR2 SMNVEV (reference sequence). V trimming: 7 bases; J trimming: 5 bases; junction bases outside the gene matches: 12. The CDR3 is made up of 16 amino acids. The chain couples TRBV27 to TRBJ2-1; 9 bases align to TRBD2. The clonotype originates from an adult with an advanced solid tumor such as melanoma, head and neck, liver or kidney cancer. The specimen comprised CD4+ or CD8+ T cells sorted from blood, sampled in a trial of the OX40 agonist ivuxolimab. CDR3 coding DNA: TGTGCCAGCACCGAAAATCCGGGACTAGCCCACAATGAGCAGTTCTTC. As protein: CASTENPGLAHNEQFF.